This T cell receptor (beta chain) was recovered during a study of cytomegalovirus exposure and HLA in healthy donors. As for the study in general: The same platform used for the 600 to 750 first-cohort repertoires was also used for the 90 to 150 validation repertoires, as a later analysis reported.

CDR1 and CDR2 from the germline V gene are MDHEN and SYDVKM. V was pared by 4 bases and J by 7 bases, with 4 bases between. This CDR3 comprises 10 residues. The table came from immunoSEQ multiplex PCR; TCRdb's copy has only in-frame clones and leaves some out. The sample consists of under 85,000 clones, 85% to 95% of them appearing once. The clonotype comes from a man aged 18-30 years in good health and CMV-seropositive. The V call is TRBV28, the J call TRBJ1-2; D is unresolved. Sequenced sample: PBMCs. The CDR3 nucleotides read TGTGCCAGCAGTTATCGTGGCTACACCTTC. This sequence encodes CASSYRGYTF.